This is a list of T cell receptor beta chains from one sample in a study of blood T cell repertoires in COVID-19. Produced via immunoSEQ multiplex PCR; TCRdb's table is partial and in-frame only. The sample records over 200,000 clones, over 75% being singletons. The specimen sequenced was PBMCs or T cells enriched from blood (not recorded which). Source of these receptors: a young man who had recovered from COVID-19. Each CDR3 is given with its conserved first and last residue. Fields, in order: clone size, D gene, J gene, V gene, CDR3 length, CDR3 protein, CDR3 DNA. The D gene is left open where the match is weak. A clone size is listed for some rows: how often the clone was seen (once, few, many), or a class if it is expanded.

NA	TRBD1	TRBJ2-5	TRBV24-1	14	CATSERDRWETQYF	TGTGCCACCAGTGAAAGGGACAGGTGGGAGACCCAGTACTTC
NA	TRBD2	TRBJ2-5	TRBV7-2	14	CASSYGGTQETQYF	TGTGCCAGCAGTTACGGGGGGACCCAAGAGACCCAGTACTTC
NA	NA	TRBJ2-5	TRBV20-1	11	CSALEQETQYF	TGCAGTGCTCTAGAGCAAGAGACCCAGTACTTC
NA	NA	TRBJ1-2	TRBV19	14	CASSASSGVDGYTF	TGTGCCAGTAGTGCGTCATCCGGGGTCGATGGCTACACCTTC
NA	TRBD2	TRBJ2-3	TRBV2	13	CASRAGVTDTQYF	TGTGCCAGCCGAGCGGGGGTCACAGATACGCAGTATTTT
NA	TRBD1	TRBJ2-2	TRBV3-1/TRBV3-2	15	CASSPGQVNTGELFF	TGTGCCAGCAGCCCTGGACAGGTGAACACCGGGGAGCTGTTTTTT
NA	TRBD1	TRBJ1-4	TRBV3-1/TRBV3-2	14	CASSFGQEGEKLFF	TGTGCCAGCAGCTTTGGACAGGAGGGTGAAAAACTGTTTTTT
NA	NA	TRBJ2-3	TRBV5-1	15	CASSPGTPDTDTQYF	TGCGCCAGCAGCCCCGGGACACCCGACACAGATACGCAGTATTTT
NA	NA	TRBJ2-1	TRBV5-1	15	CASSPLLRGYNEQFF	TGCGCCAGCAGCCCGCTTCTAAGGGGATACAATGAGCAGTTCTTC
NA	NA	TRBJ1-5	TRBV10-1	13	CASSDGAHQPQHF	TGCGCCAGCAGTGATGGGGCCCATCAGCCCCAGCATTTT
few	TRBD2	TRBJ2-3	TRBV5-1	16	CASSLAGGRNTDTQYF	TGCGCCAGCAGCTTGGCCGGCGGGAGGAACACAGATACGCAGTATTTT
NA	NA	TRBJ1-3	TRBV18	13	CASSYRTGNTIYF	TGTGCCAGCTCCTACCGAACGGGAAACACCATATATTTT
NA	TRBD1	TRBJ1-4	TRBV13	17	CASSLVVLGQSYEKLFF	TGTGCCAGCAGCTTAGTGGTCTTGGGACAGTCGTATGAAAAACTGTTTTTT
NA	TRBD1	TRBJ2-1	TRBV7-9	14	CALRTGNMYNEQFF	TGTGCCTTAAGGACAGGGAATATGTACAATGAGCAGTTCTTC
NA	NA	TRBJ2-5	TRBV10-3	12	CAISATRETQYF	TGTGCCATCAGTGCCACTAGGGAGACCCAGTACTTC
NA	TRBD1	TRBJ1-2	TRBV11-2	14	CASAPGTGNYGYTF	TGTGCCAGCGCCCCCGGGACAGGGAACTATGGCTACACCTTC
NA	TRBD1	TRBJ1-2	TRBV6-5	13	CASSRGQANGYTF	TGTGCCAGCAGCCGGGGACAGGCGAATGGCTACACCTTC
NA	TRBD2	TRBJ2-5	TRBV7-9	17	CASSPETSGTPRKTQYF	TGTGCCAGCAGCCCGGAGACTAGCGGGACACCAAGAAAGACCCAGTACTTC
NA	NA	TRBJ2-7	TRBV12-3/TRBV12-4	11	CASRGGGEQYF	TGTGCCAGCAGGGGAGGTGGGGAGCAGTACTTC
NA	TRBD2	TRBJ2-3	TRBV5-4	15	CASSAVGGATDTQYF	TGTGCCAGCAGCGCAGTCGGGGGGGCGACAGATACGCAGTATTTT
NA	NA	TRBJ1-6	TRBV12-3/TRBV12-4	13	CASREIQGSPLHF	TGTGCCAGCCGTGAGATACAGGGATCACCCCTCCACTTT
NA	NA	TRBJ2-5	TRBV10-1	13	CASSAGDQETQYF	TGCGCCAGCAGTGCGGGGGACCAAGAGACCCAGTACTTC
NA	NA	TRBJ1-3	TRBV11-3	13	CASRAVSGNTIYF	TGTGCCAGCCGCGCGGTCTCTGGAAACACCATATATTTT
once	TRBD2	TRBJ2-7	TRBV10-1	17	CASSRRRGEVRSYEQYF	TGCGCCAGCAGTCGACGTCGGGGGGAGGTTCGGTCCTACGAGCAGTACTTC
NA	TRBD2	TRBJ2-3	TRBV7-9	17	CASSLAGTSGSSDTQYF	TGTGCCAGCAGCTTAGCGGGGACTAGCGGGAGTTCAGATACGCAGTATTTT
NA	TRBD1	TRBJ1-3	TRBV5-8	16	CASSSPPGGSGNTIYF	TGTGCCAGCAGTTCCCCCCCAGGGGGCTCTGGAAACACCATATATTTT
NA	TRBD1	TRBJ2-1	TRBV6-4	16	CASSDAPGQSDNEQFF	TGTGCCAGCAGTGATGCCCCGGGACAGAGCGACAATGAGCAGTTCTTC
NA	TRBD1	TRBJ2-7	TRBV10-3	14	CAISATGVSYEQYF	TGTGCCATCAGTGCTACAGGGGTTTCCTACGAGCAGTACTTC
few	TRBD1	TRBJ1-5	TRBV6-5	14	CASRDRVRNQPQHF	TGTGCCAGCAGAGACAGGGTTCGGAATCAGCCCCAGCATTTT
NA	NA	TRBJ1-5	TRBV30	13	CAWSPEINQPQHF	TGTGCCTGGAGTCCGGAGATAAATCAGCCCCAGCATTTT
NA	NA	TRBJ2-5	TRBV18	13	CASSPEGSETQYF	TGTGCCAGCTCCCCGGAGGGATCAGAGACCCAGTACTTC
NA	NA	TRBJ2-1	TRBV9	13	CASSGGERNEQFF	TGTGCCAGCAGCGGCGGAGAGCGGAATGAGCAGTTCTTC
NA	TRBD1	TRBJ1-2	TRBV18	16	CASSPDRGQVSGGYTF	TGTGCCAGCTCACCAGACAGGGGGCAGGTTTCAGGAGGCTACACCTTC
NA	NA	TRBJ1-4	TRBV6-1	15	CASSEAQAGYEKLFF	TGTGCCAGCAGTGAGGCGCAGGCAGGGTATGAAAAACTGTTTTTT
NA	NA	TRBJ1-5	TRBV19	14	CASSISGYPQPQHF	TGTGCCAGTAGTATCTCCGGTTATCCTCAGCCCCAGCATTTT
NA	NA	TRBJ2-7	TRBV6-2/TRBV6-3	13	CASSYPGSYEQYF	TGTGCCAGCAGTTATCCGGGCTCCTACGAGCAGTACTTC
few	NA	TRBJ1-5	TRBV7-9	15	CASSLGADSNQPQHF	TGTGCCAGCAGCTTAGGGGCAGATAGCAATCAGCCCCAGCATTTT
NA	NA	TRBJ2-1	TRBV3-1/TRBV3-2	13	CASSQDGGTEQFF	TGTGCCAGCAGCCAAGACGGGGGAACTGAGCAGTTCTTC
NA	TRBD2	TRBJ2-5	TRBV10-3	14	CAIGSGSNQETQYF	TGTGCCATCGGAAGCGGGAGTAACCAAGAGACCCAGTACTTC
NA	NA	TRBJ2-5	TRBV12-3/TRBV12-4	13	CASTRTNRETQYF	TGTGCCAGCACCAGGACAAATAGGGAGACCCAGTACTTC
few	TRBD1	TRBJ1-6	TRBV2	14	CASMPDRRRSPLHF	TGTGCCAGCATGCCGGACAGGCGGCGGTCACCCCTCCACTTT
NA	TRBD1	TRBJ2-2	TRBV6-4	14	CASSGTGGPGELFF	TGTGCCAGCAGCGGCACAGGGGGCCCCGGGGAGCTGTTTTTT
NA	NA	TRBJ1-2	TRBV27	13	CASSLGTNYGYTF	TGTGCCAGCAGTTTAGGGACAAACTATGGCTACACCTTC
NA	TRBD1	TRBJ1-6	TRBV2	16	CASSAFGQGADSPLHF	TGTGCCAGCAGTGCGTTTGGACAGGGGGCTGATTCACCCCTCCACTTT